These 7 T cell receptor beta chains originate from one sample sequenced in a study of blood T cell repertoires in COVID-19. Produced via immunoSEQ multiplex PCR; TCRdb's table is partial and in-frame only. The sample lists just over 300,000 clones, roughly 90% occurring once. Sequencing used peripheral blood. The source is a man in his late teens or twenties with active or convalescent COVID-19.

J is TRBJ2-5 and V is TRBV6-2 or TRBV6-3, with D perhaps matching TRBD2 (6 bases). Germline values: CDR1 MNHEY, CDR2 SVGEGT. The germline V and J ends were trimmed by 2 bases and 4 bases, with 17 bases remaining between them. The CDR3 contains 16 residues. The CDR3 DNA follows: TGTGCCAGCAGTTACGATATATCCCGACTAGTAGAGACCCAGTACTTC. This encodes CASSYDISRLVETQYF.

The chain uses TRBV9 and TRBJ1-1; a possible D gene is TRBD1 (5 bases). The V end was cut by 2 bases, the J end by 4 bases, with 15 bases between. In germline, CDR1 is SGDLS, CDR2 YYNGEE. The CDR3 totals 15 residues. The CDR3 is CASSVQGRPGTEAFF. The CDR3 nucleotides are TGTGCCAGCAGCGTCCAGGGCCGGCCGGGCACTGAAGCTTTCTTT.

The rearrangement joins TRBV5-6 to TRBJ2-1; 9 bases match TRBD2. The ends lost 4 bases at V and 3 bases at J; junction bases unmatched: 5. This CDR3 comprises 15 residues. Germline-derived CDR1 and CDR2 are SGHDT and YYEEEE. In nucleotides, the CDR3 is TGTGCCAGCAGCGTTCTAGCGGGGCTCTACAATGAGCAGTTCTTC. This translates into CASSVLAGLYNEQFF.

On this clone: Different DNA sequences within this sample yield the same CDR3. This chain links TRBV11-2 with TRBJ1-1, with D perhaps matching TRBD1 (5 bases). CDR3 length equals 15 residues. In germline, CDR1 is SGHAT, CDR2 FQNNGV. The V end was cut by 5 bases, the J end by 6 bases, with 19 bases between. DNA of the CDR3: TGTGCCAGCAGCCAAGGATCCGGGACGGGGGCTGAAGCTTTCTTT. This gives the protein CASSQGSGTGAEAFF.

The CDR3 DNA is TGCGCCAGCAGCTTGGAAGCTGGGGGAGGTTCAGGGGAGCTGTTTTTT. It specifies CASSLEAGGGSGELFF. This chain links TRBV5-1 with TRBJ2-2; the D gene is possibly TRBD2 (6 bases). This CDR3 has 16 residues. The germline CDR1 and CDR2 sequences are SGHRS and YFSETQ. V lost 0 bases, J lost 8 bases, and 17 bases lay in between.

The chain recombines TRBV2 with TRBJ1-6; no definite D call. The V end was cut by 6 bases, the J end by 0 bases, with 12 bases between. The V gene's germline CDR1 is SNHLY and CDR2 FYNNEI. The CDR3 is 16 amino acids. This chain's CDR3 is CASRARRSSYNSPLHF. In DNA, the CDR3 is TGTGCCAGCAGGGCAAGGAGGAGCTCCTATAATTCACCCCTCCACTTT.

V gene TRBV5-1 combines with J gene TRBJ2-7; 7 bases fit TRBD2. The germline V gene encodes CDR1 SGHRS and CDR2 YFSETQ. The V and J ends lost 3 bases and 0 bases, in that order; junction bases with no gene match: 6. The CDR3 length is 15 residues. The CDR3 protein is CASSSSGADSYEQYF. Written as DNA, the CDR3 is TGCGCCAGCAGCTCGAGCGGGGCGGACTCCTACGAGCAGTACTTC. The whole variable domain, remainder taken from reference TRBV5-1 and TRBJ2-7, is KAGVTQTPRYLIKTRGQQVTLSCSPISGHRSVSWYQQTPGQGLQFLFEYFSETQRNKGNFPGRFSGRQFSNSRSEMNVSTLELGDSALYLCASSSSGADSYEQYFGPGTRLTVT.